The sequence of this T cell receptor (beta chain) was determined in a study of blood T cell repertoires in COVID-19. Some clones are missing from TCRdb's copy, which holds only in-frame ones; the method was immunoSEQ multiplex PCR. The table lists over 100,000 clones, roughly 89% of them singletons. Cohorts were determined from participant-reported clinical history. This clone has only a few counts. One end of the junction does not line up with germline, which may come from a read error. Sequenced: PBMCs or T cells enriched from blood (not recorded which). The receptor comes from a woman under 40 who had recovered from COVID-19.

CDR3 nucleotides: TGTGCTAGCAGCTCGAGCGGGAGAAACACCGGGGAGCTGTTTTTT. It codes for CASSSSGRNTGELFF. The chain recombines TRBV7-7 with TRBJ2-2; 8 positions match TRBD2. CDR3 length equals 15 residues. The germline V gene encodes CDR1 SSHAT and CDR2 FNYEAQ (reference sequence). Full variable domain (remainder filled in from reference TRBV7-7 and TRBJ2-2): GAGVSQSPRYKVTKRGQDVTLRCDPISSHATLYWYQQALGQGPEFLTYFNYEAQPDKSGLPSDRFSAERPEGSISTLTIQRTEQRDSAMYRCASSSSGRNTGELFFGEGSRLTVL.